Presented here are 2 T cell receptor beta chains from one specimen sequenced in a study of cytomegalovirus exposure and HLA in healthy donors. PCR involved 60 Vbeta and 13 Jbeta primers. Assay used: immunoSEQ multiplex PCR; TCRdb lists only in-frame clones, some missing. The table has about 120,000 clones, roughly 80% seen once. Sequenced input: PBMCs. These receptors came from a middle-aged woman in good health and CMV-seronegative.

The chain employs TRBV5-1 and TRBJ2-3; 9 bases fit TRBD2. The CDR3 spans 15 residues. Germline V lookup: CDR1 SGHRS, CDR2 YFSETQ. Trimming at V came to 4 bases and at J to 2 bases, leaving 5 bases not matched to a gene. The CDR3 DNA reads TGCGCCAGCAGCGTAGCGGGAGAGTACACAGATACGCAGTATTTT. Translated: CASSVAGEYTDTQYF.

The rearrangement uses TRBV7-9 and TRBJ1-5, with D maybe TRBD1 (5 bases). Trimming stripped 4 bases from V and 7 bases from J, with 17 bases between. There are 15 residues in the CDR3. Germline CDR1 is SEHNR and CDR2 is FQNEAQ (reference sequence). The CDR3 nucleotides read TGTGCCAGCAGCTCCGCGGGACCTGGGGAACAGCCCCAGCATTTT. This translates into CASSSAGPGEQPQHF.